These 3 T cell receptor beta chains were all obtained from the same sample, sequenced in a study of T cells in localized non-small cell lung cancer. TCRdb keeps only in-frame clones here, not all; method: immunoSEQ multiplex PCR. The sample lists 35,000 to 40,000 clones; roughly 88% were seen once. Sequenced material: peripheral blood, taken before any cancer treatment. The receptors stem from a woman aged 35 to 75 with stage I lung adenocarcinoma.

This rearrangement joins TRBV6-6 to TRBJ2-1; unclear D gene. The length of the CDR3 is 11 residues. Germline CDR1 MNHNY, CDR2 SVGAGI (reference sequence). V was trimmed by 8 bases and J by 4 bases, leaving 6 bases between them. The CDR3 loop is CASGLYNEQFF. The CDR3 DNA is TGTGCCAGCGGTTTATACAATGAGCAGTTCTTC.

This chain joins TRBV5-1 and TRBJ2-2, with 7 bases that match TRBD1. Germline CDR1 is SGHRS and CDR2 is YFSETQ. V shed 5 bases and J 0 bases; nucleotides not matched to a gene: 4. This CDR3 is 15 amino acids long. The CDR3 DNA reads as TGCGCCAGCAGTTGGGACAGCACGAACACCGGGGAGCTGTTTTTT. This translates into CASSWDSTNTGELFF. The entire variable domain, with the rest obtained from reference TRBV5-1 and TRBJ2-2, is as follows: KAGVTQTPRYLIKTRGQQVTLSCSPISGHRSVSWYQQTPGQGLQFLFEYFSETQRNKGNFPGRFSGRQFSNSRSEMNVSTLELGDSALYLCASSWDSTNTGELFFGEGSRLTVL.

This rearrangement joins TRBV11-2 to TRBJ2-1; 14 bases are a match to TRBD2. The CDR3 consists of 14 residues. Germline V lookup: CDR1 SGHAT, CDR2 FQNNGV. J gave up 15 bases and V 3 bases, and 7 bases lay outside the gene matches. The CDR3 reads CASSLTSGGGLPFF. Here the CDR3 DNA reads TGTGCCAGCAGCTTGACTAGCGGGGGGGGACTGCCGTTCTTC.